The entry below describes one T cell receptor (beta chain). Its antigen remains unidentified. PCR was performed a second time for about 6 to 12 cycles using a sample-barcoded 5' primer and a J-beta primer mix. MiXCR, run by TCRdb on the 5' RACE reads, gives a single entry per CDR3 protein. The repertoire holds hundreds of thousands of distinct CDR3 sequences, with approximately 25% as singletons. The sample belongs to a study of blood T cells in healthy people across ages. From germline, CDR1 is MGHRA and CDR2 YSYEKL. The CDR3 consists of 15 residues. Trimming cost V 4 bases and J 9 bases; bases outside gene matches: 11. Points from the study as a whole: Across the age range, TCR beta diversity per million T cells fell in a roughly linear way. It was the long-lived donors that had more naive CD4+ cells and higher diversity than aged donors.

The same data also went into a second study, on T cells of mothers and their children. That work contributes: The study found slightly higher but non-significant overlap in related versus unrelated mother-child pairs.

This rearrangement joins TRBV4-1 to TRBJ2-5; 10 bases are a match to TRBD1. Source material: blood. This TCR was sampled from a boy aged 5-17 years in good health. Here the CDR3 DNA reads TGCGCCAGCAGCCTAAACACCGGGACAGGGGTCGCCCAGTACTTC. It specifies CASSLNTGTGVAQYF.